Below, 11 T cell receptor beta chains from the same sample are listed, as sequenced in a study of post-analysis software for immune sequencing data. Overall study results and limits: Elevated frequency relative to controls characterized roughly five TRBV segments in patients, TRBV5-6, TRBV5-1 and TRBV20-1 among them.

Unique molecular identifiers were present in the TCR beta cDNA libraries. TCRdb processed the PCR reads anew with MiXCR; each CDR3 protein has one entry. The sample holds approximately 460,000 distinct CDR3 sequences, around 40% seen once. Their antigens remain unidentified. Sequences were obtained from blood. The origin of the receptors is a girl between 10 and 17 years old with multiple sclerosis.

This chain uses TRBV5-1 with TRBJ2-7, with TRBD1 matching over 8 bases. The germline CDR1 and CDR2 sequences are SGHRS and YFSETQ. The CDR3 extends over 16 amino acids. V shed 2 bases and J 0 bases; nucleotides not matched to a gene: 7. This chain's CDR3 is CASSLTPGTGSYEQYF. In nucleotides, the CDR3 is TGCGCCAGCAGCTTAACCCCCGGGACAGGCTCCTACGAGCAGTACTTC.

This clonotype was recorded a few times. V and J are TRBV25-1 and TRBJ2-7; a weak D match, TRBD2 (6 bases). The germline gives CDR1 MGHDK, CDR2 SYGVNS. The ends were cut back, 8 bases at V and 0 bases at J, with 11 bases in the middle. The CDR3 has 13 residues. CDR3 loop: CASRRLGSYEQYF. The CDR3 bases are TGTGCCAGCCGAAGACTAGGCTCCTACGAGCAGTACTTC.

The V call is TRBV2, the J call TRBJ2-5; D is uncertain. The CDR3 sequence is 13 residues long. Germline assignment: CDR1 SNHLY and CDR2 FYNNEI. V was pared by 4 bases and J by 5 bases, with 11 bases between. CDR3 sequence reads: CASSAIPQETQYF. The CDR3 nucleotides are TGTGCCAGCAGTGCGATCCCCCAGGAGACCCAGTACTTC.

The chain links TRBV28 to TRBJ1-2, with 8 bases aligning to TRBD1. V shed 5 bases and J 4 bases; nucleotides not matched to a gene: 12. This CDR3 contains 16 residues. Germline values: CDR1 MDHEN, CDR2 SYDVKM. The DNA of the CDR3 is TGTGCCAGCAGTCCCCCGACAGGGGCTGTGACCTATGGCTACACCTTC. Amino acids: CASSPPTGAVTYGYTF.

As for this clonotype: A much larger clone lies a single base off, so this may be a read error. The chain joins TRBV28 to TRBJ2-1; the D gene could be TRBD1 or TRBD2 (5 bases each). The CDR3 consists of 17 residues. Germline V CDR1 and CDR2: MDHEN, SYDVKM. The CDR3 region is CAGSYWVWGNPYNEQFF. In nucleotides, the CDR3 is TGTGCCGGCAGTTACTGGGTATGGGGGAACCCATACAATGAGCAGTTCTTC.

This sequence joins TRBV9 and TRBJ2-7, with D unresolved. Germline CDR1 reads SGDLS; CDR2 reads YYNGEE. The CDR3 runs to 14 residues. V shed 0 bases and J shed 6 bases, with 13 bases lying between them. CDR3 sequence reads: CASSVVKVKGEQYF. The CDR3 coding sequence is TGTGCCAGCAGCGTAGTTAAGGTCAAGGGCGAGCAGTACTTC.

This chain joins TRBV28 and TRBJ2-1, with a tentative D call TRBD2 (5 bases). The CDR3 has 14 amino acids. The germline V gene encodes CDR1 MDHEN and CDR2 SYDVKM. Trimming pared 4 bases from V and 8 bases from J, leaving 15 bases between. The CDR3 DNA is TGTGCCAGCAGTTGGGCGGGCCCTCCCCATGAGCAGTTCTTC. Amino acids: CASSWAGPPHEQFF.

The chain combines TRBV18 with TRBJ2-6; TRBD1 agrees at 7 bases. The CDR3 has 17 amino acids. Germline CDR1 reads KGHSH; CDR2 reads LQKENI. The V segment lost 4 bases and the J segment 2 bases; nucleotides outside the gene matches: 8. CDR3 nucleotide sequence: TGTGCCAGCTCACTCGGACAGGCCGACGCTGGGGCCAACGTCCTGACTTTC. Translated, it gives CASSLGQADAGANVLTF.

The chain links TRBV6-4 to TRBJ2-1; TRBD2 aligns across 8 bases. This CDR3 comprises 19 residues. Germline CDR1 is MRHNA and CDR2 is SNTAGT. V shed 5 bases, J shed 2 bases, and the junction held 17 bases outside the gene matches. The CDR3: CASSPYSNQAGVAYNEQFF. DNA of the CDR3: TGTGCCAGCAGTCCCTACTCCAACCAAGCGGGAGTAGCCTACAATGAGCAGTTCTTC.

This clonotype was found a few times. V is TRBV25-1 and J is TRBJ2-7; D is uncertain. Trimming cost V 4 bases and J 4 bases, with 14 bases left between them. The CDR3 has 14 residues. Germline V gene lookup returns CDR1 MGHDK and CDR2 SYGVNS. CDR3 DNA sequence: TGTGCCAGCAGTGCAAAGGCAAGTAGTTACGAGCAGTACTTC. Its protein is CASSAKASSYEQYF.

CDR3 DNA: TGTGCCAGCAGTTCTACTAGCAGTCTAGCCAAAAACATTCAGTACTTC. Translated: CASSSTSSLAKNIQYF. The V and J genes are TRBV6-2 or TRBV6-3 and TRBJ2-4; a weak D match, TRBD2 (6 bases). Germline assignment: CDR1 MNHEY and CDR2 SVGEGT. The CDR3 runs to 16 residues. V lost 4 bases and J 0 bases, leaving 13 bases between the germline ends.